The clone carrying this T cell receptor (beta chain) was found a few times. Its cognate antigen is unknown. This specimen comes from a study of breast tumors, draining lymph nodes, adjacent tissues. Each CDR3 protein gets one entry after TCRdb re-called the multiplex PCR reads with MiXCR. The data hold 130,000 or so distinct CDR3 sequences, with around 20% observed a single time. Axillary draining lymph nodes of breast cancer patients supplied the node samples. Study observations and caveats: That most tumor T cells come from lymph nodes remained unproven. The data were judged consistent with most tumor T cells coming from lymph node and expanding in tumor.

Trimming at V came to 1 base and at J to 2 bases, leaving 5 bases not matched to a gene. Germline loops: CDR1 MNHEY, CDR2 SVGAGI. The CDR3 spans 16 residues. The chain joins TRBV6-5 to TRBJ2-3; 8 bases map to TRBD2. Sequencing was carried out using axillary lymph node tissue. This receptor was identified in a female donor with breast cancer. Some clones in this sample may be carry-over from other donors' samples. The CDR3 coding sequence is TGTGCCAGCAGTTACTTTGCTAGCGGGTCCACAGATACGCAGTATTTT. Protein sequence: CASSYFASGSTDTQYF.